Below, 9 T cell receptor beta chains from the same sample are listed, as sequenced in a study of T cell responses to AZD1222 COVID-19 vaccine. Assay used: immunoSEQ multiplex PCR; TCRdb lists only in-frame clones, some missing. Among some 130,000 clones, over 75% were seen once, and the ten largest hold under 3.5%. The sample here was peripheral blood, taken on day 0 of AZD1222 vaccination. The receptors were sampled from an adult in good health.

The chain recombines TRBV4-1 with TRBJ1-1; D remains unclear. CDR3 length: 14 amino acids. V gave up 7 bases and J gave up 1 base, with 13 bases separating them. Germline CDR1 is MGHRA and CDR2 is YSYEKL. CDR3 bases: TGCGCCAGCATCAAAGACCCGGGGAACACTGAAGCTTTCTTT. Translation gives CASIKDPGNTEAFF.

V and J are TRBV5-1 and TRBJ2-5; D unclear. This CDR3 is built from 12 residues. Germline CDR1 and CDR2: SGHRS and YFSETQ. Trimming left V 1 base short and J 5 bases short, with 6 bases between. The CDR3 spells CASSLLGETQYF. The CDR3 DNA is TGCGCCAGCAGCTTGCTAGGCGAGACCCAGTACTTC.

The genes are TRBV27 and TRBJ1-5, with 7 bases lining up with TRBD1. The CDR3 has 14 amino acids. The V segment lost 6 bases and the J segment 4 bases; nucleotides outside the gene matches: 6. Looked up from germline, CDR1 is MNHEY and CDR2 is SMNVEV (reference sequence). The CDR3 nucleotides are TGTGCCAGCAGGACTACCAGGGGGAATCAGCCCCAGCATTTT. Translated, it gives CASRTTRGNQPQHF.

The gene calls are TRBV19 and TRBJ1-1; the D gene is possibly TRBD1 (6 bases). This CDR3 contains 12 residues. Germline V gene data show CDR1 as LNHDA and CDR2 as SQIVND (reference sequence). Trimming left V 3 bases short and J 8 bases short, with 10 bases between. CDR3 region: CASSIQGLEAFF. CDR3 in DNA: TGTGCCAGTAGTATCCAGGGGTTGGAAGCTTTCTTT.

V and J are TRBV6-4 and TRBJ2-3, with a weak D call TRBD1 (6 bases). The germline V and J ends were trimmed by 6 bases and 4 bases, with 11 bases remaining between them. The CDR3 has 13 amino acids. Per germline, CDR1 MRHNA and CDR2 SNTAGT. CDR3 nucleotides: TGTGCCAGCAGCCAACAGGGTTCAGATACGCAGTATTTT. Protein product: CASSQQGSDTQYF.

The gene calls are TRBV10-3 and TRBJ2-7; 7 bases line up with TRBD2. Looked up from germline, CDR1 is ENHRY and CDR2 is SYGVKD. Trimming took 3 bases from V and 7 from J; bases not matched to a gene: 15. CDR3 size: 16 residues. DNA for the CDR3: TGTGCCATCAGTGATGCCTCTAGCGGTCCCCACGAGGAGCAGTACTTC. The encoded protein is CAISDASSGPHEEQYF.

The gene calls are TRBV29-1 and TRBJ2-1; possible D gene TRBD2, 6 bases. Germline V gene data show CDR1 as SQVTM and CDR2 as ANQGSEA. The CDR3 sequence is 16 residues long. Deletions cut 4 bases from V and 1 base from J, with 17 bases between. This CDR3 is CSVGAGIPLSYNEQFF. CDR3 bases: TGCAGCGTTGGGGCGGGAATCCCCCTATCCTACAATGAGCAGTTCTTC.

The chain carries TRBV19 and TRBJ2-4, with TRBD1 identical over 10 bases. Germline lookup yields CDR1 LNHDA and CDR2 SQIVND (reference sequence). This CDR3 region has 21 residues. J gave up 0 bases and V 4 bases, and 18 bases lay outside the gene matches. The CDR3 sequence is CASSKGDRGRTYLGAKNIQYF. The CDR3, as DNA: TGTGCCAGTAGTAAGGGGGACAGGGGTCGTACCTACTTGGGAGCCAAAAACATTCAGTACTTC.

The chain joins TRBV2 to TRBJ2-3; 9 bases map to TRBD2. The CDR3 runs 14 residues. Unmatched junction bases numbered 6, after V lost 5 bases and J lost 6 bases. Germline V gene lookup returns CDR1 SNHLY and CDR2 FYNNEI. As DNA, the CDR3 is TGTGCCAGCAGTCCTTTAGCGGGAGTCGATACGCAGTATTTT. It yields the protein CASSPLAGVDTQYF.